This T cell receptor (beta chain) emerged from a study of beta chain features in type 1 diabetes. CDR1 is SGHVS, CDR2 FQNEAQ, per germline. The V gene lost 0 bases and the J gene lost 8 bases, with 8 bases spanning the gap. CDR3 size: 13 residues. It was one heparinised blood draw, averaging around 110 mL, that each donor gave. This clone was observed a few times. Expressed TCRB transcripts were sequenced, since all the RNA that had been isolated was reverse transcribed. Sequenced naive, central memory and regulatory T cell samples produced an average of about 3.9 million reads. Only in-frame clones appear in the TCRdb table, and some are missing; sequencing was by immunoSEQ multiplex PCR. The sample shows about 220,000 clones, roughly a tenth of them seen only once.

The chain joins TRBV7-8 to TRBJ2-1; D gene unclear. The sample consisted of central memory CD4+ T cells from blood. The sequence was obtained from a man aged 18-30 years in good health. The CDR3 spells CASSLAGEDEQFF. The CDR3 DNA follows: TGTGCCAGCAGCTTAGCTGGAGAAGATGAGCAGTTCTTC.